This entry concerns a single T cell receptor beta chain. Its antigen is unknown. This PCR relied on a set of 60 Vbeta primers and 13 Jbeta primers. Some clones are missing from TCRdb's copy, which holds only in-frame ones; the method was immunoSEQ multiplex PCR. The table records about 140,000 clones, about 82% of them present only once. The sample originates from a study of cytomegalovirus exposure and HLA in healthy donors. Study information: Among the 300 to 450 genotyped donors, 81% were placed in the Caucasian-associated ancestry cluster. Study-level findings and limits: An analysis was carried out later, and it reportedly showed fewer N-insertions in an Asian-associated ancestry cluster than the 666-donor mean. Researchers reported from a later analysis that most CMV-associated TCR beta chains appeared HLA-restricted. Reported results showed that the classifier diagnosed cytomegalovirus status with high specificity and sensitivity.

Sequencing input: PBMCs. The sequence came from a man aged 30 to 39 in good health and CMV-seronegative.

CDR3 nucleotide sequence: TGCGCCAGCAGCTCCGCGACTAGATGGGACACAGATACGCAGTATTTT. As protein: CASSSATRWDTDTQYF. The J gene is TRBJ2-3, the V gene TRBV5-1, with D perhaps matching TRBD2 (6 bases). Germline CDR1 reads SGHRS; CDR2 reads YFSETQ. This CDR3 spans 16 amino acids. Deletions cut 3 bases from V and 2 bases from J, with 16 bases between. Together with reference TRBV5-1 and TRBJ2-3, the CDR3 gives the full variable domain: KAGVTQTPRYLIKTRGQQVTLSCSPISGHRSVSWYQQTPGQGLQFLFEYFSETQRNKGNFPGRFSGRQFSNSRSEMNVSTLELGDSALYLCASSSATRWDTDTQYFGPGTRLTVL.